A single TCR beta chain is shown here with its context. Sequencing used immunoSEQ multiplex PCR; TCRdb keeps in-frame clones, though not all of them. The data hold over 250,000 clones, with approximately 88% observed a single time. In germline, CDR1 is SGHTA, CDR2 FQGNSA. This CDR3 region has 15 residues. V was pared by 0 bases and J by 6 bases, with 12 bases between. The data are from a study of blood T cell repertoires in COVID-19. The wider study: In each case, the material was cDNA or gDNA derived from T cells, B-cell-depleted T cells, or PBMCs.

The sequencing input was peripheral blood. The origin of this receptor is a human donor with COVID-19, enrolled during active disease. The donor label of this sample is uncertain. The chain combines TRBV7-2 with TRBJ2-1; D is possibly TRBD1 (6 bases). CDR3 protein: CASSLASTGSNEQFF. In DNA form, the CDR3 reads TGTGCCAGCAGCTTAGCCTCTACAGGGAGCAATGAGCAGTTCTTC. Complete variable domain (other parts from reference TRBV7-2 and TRBJ2-1): GAGVSQSPSNKVTEKGKDVELRCDPISGHTALYWYRQSLGQGLEFLIYFQGNSAPDKSGLPSDRFSAERTGGSVSTLTIQRTQQEDSAVYLCASSLASTGSNEQFFGPGTRLTVL.